A selection of T cell receptor beta chains follows, all from one sample in a study of cytomegalovirus exposure and HLA in healthy donors. Produced via immunoSEQ multiplex PCR; TCRdb's table is partial and in-frame only. The profile shows tens of thousands of clones, 80% of them singletons. Sequencing input: PBMCs. The source is a man aged 30-40 years in good health and CMV-seronegative. Each CDR3 is given with its conserved first and last residue. Fields, in order: clone size, V gene, D gene, J gene, CDR3 DNA, CDR3 protein. The D gene is left open where the match is weak. Size is omitted from some rows. Given values are once, few, many or a class for expanded clones.

-	TRBV27	TRBD2	TRBJ2-3	TGTGCCAGCAGTGGGGGGACTAGCGGGAGGAGGGGAGATACGCAGTATTTT	CASSGGTSGRRGDTQYF
few	TRBV19	-	TRBJ2-7	TGTGCCAGTAGCACTTCTTCATCCTACGAGCAGTACTTC	CASSTSSSYEQYF
-	TRBV19	-	TRBJ2-3	TGTGCCAGTAGTATAGGGGCGAATCAAGGGGCAGATACGCAGTATTTT	CASSIGANQGADTQYF
-	TRBV5-1	TRBD2	TRBJ2-7	TGCGCCAGCAGCTTGGGATTAGCGGGAGGGCCGGGCGAGCAGTACTTC	CASSLGLAGGPGEQYF
-	TRBV30	-	TRBJ2-2	TGTGCCTGGAGTGTAACCAGGGTCACCGGGGAGCTGTTTTTT	CAWSVTRVTGELFF
-	TRBV9	TRBD1	TRBJ2-3	TGTGCCAGCAGCGGACTGACAGGGGAGGCAGATACGCAGTATTTT	CASSGLTGEADTQYF
-	TRBV4-2	TRBD1	TRBJ2-7	TGTGCCAGCAGCCATCGGACAGGGTCAAACGAGCAGTACTTC	CASSHRTGSNEQYF
once	TRBV9	-	TRBJ1-2	TGTGCCAGCAGCGGGCAGGGGCCGCGCCACTATGGCTACACCTTC	CASSGQGPRHYGYTF
-	TRBV2	-	TRBJ2-3	TGTGCCAGCGCGGGCCCGGGGCAGTATTTT	CASAGPGQYF
once	TRBV4-2	TRBD2	TRBJ2-3	TGTGCCAGCAGCCCTTCCGGATCGGGACTAGCGGGGGGCTCCCGCACAGATACGCAGTATTTT	CASSPSGSGLAGGSRTDTQYF
-	TRBV6-5	TRBD2	TRBJ2-7	TGTGCCAGCCTGGGGGGGGCGGGAGGCGAGCAGTACTTC	CASLGGAGGEQYF
-	TRBV12-5	TRBD2	TRBJ2-1	TGTGCTAGTGGTTTGGAGCTAGCGGGGGGGAATTTTGAGCAGTTCTTC	CASGLELAGGNFEQFF
-	TRBV21-1	-	TRBJ1-2	TGTGCCAGCAGCAAAGATGTGGAGGGATCTGGCTACACCTTC	CASSKDVEGSGYTF
-	TRBV5-5	-	TRBJ1-5	TGTGCCAGCAGTTTTAACACAGGAGCTTATAGCAATCAGCCCCAGCATTTT	CASSFNTGAYSNQPQHF
once	TRBV9	TRBD2	TRBJ2-7	TGTGCCAGCAGCGTGGCAGCGGGAGGGCCGCCCTACGAGCAGTACTTC	CASSVAAGGPPYEQYF
-	TRBV11-2	-	TRBJ1-1	TGTGCCAGCAGCTTGTTCCTTCGGAGGGTGAACACTGAAGCTTTCTTT	CASSLFLRRVNTEAFF
-	TRBV4-2	TRBD2	TRBJ2-3	TGTGCCAGCAGCCAAATTGCCGGGACTAGCGCAAGCGTTAGGGATACAGATACGCAGTATTTT	CASSQIAGTSASVRDTDTQYF
-	TRBV5-5	-	TRBJ1-5	TGTGCCAGCAGCTTTATTGGGCCCTTCGATGGCAATCAGCCCCAGCATTTT	CASSFIGPFDGNQPQHF
-	TRBV19	TRBD2	TRBJ2-1	TGTGCCAGTAGTACCCGGACTAGCGGGACCCCCGAGCAGTTCTTC	CASSTRTSGTPEQFF
-	TRBV4-2	-	TRBJ1-5	TGTGCCAGCAGCCGCTATAGAGATCAGCCCCAGCATTTT	CASSRYRDQPQHF
few	TRBV6-1	TRBD1	TRBJ2-7	TGTGCCAGCAGGACAGGGGGCTTGGGCGAGCAGTACTTC	CASRTGGLGEQYF
-	TRBV6-1	-	TRBJ2-7	TGTGCCAGCAGTAAGGACATTTCCTACGGGCAGTACTTC	CASSKDISYGQYF
-	TRBV7-8	TRBD1	TRBJ1-1	TGTGCCAGCAGCTTACAGGGGGCTGGGACTGAAGCTTTCTTT	CASSLQGAGTEAFF
-	TRBV20-1	-	TRBJ1-1	TGCAGTGCTAGCCAAAACACTGAAGCTTTCTTT	CSASQNTEAFF
-	TRBV27	-	TRBJ2-7	TGTGCCAGCAGTTTTCTGTTCCGAGGGAATAGGTACGAGCAGTACTTC	CASSFLFRGNRYEQYF
-	TRBV6-1	-	TRBJ2-7	TGTGCCAGCAGTGAATCTATGCAGGGTCGGTACGAGCAGTACTTC	CASSESMQGRYEQYF
few	TRBV7-3	-	TRBJ2-6	TGTGCCAGCAGCCCAGGGTTTGGGGCCAACGTCCTGACTTTC	CASSPGFGANVLTF
once	TRBV7-7	-	TRBJ1-5	TGTGCCAGCAGCCCCAGACATACCTATAGCAATCAGCCCCAGCATTTT	CASSPRHTYSNQPQHF